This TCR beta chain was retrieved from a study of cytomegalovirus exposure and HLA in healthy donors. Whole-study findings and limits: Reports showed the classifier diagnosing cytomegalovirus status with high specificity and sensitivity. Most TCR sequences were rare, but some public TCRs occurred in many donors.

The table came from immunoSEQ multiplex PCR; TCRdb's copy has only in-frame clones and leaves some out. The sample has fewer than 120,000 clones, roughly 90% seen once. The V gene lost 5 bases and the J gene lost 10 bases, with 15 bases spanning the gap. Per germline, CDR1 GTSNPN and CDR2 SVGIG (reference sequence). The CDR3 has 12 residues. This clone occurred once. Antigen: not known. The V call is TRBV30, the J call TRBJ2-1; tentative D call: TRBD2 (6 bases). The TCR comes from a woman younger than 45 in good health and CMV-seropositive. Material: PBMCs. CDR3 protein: CAWGSEGKEQFF. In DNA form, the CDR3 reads TGTGCCTGGGGGTCGGAGGGAAAGGAGCAGTTCTTC.